This T cell receptor (beta chain) was sequenced for a study of OX40 agonist ivuxolimab in advanced cancers. Study details: Aged roughly 23 to 90 with a mean of approximately 57 years, they were approximately 80% male.

The CDR3 extends over 14 amino acids. From germline, CDR1 is SGHNT and CDR2 YENEEA. About this clone: One end of the junction does not line up with germline, which may come from a read error.

Assay used: immunoSEQ multiplex PCR; TCRdb lists only in-frame clones, some missing. The sample records tens of thousands of clones, just under 85% being singletons. Specimen: CD4+ or CD8+ T cells sorted from blood, collected in a trial of the OX40 agonist ivuxolimab. The TCR originated in an adult with an advanced solid tumor such as melanoma, head and neck, liver or kidney cancer. The V and J genes are TRBV11-3 and TRBJ2-7, with D perhaps TRBD1 or TRBD2 (5 bases each). The CDR3 bases are TGTGCCAGCAGCTCTAGCCCCGCAGGGAGTGAGCAGCACTTC. Amino acid sequence: CASSSSPAGSEQHF.